The 22 T cell receptor beta chains reported below all come from one sample, sequenced in a study of blood T cell repertoires in COVID-19. Generated by immunoSEQ multiplex PCR, the TCRdb table keeps only in-frame clones and is missing some. The sample lists under 200,000 clones; roughly 80% were seen once. Sequences were obtained from peripheral blood. These receptors were taken from a woman of 80 years or more with acute or convalescent COVID-19.

This chain links TRBV7-9 with TRBJ2-3, with D perhaps TRBD2 (7 bases). The CDR3 is 15 residues long. V was clipped by 5 bases and J by 4 bases, with 16 bases between them. Germline CDR1 reads SEHNR; CDR2 reads FQNEAQ (reference sequence). CDR3 sequence reads: CASSLEGGAADTQYF. CDR3 coding DNA: TGTGCCAGCAGCCTCGAGGGGGGGGCCGCAGATACGCAGTATTTT.

The chain uses TRBV9 and TRBJ2-3; D might be TRBD2 (7 bases). The CDR3 is 15 amino acids. Germline V gene data show CDR1 as SGDLS and CDR2 as YYNGEE. Trimming removed 4 bases from V and 4 bases from J, with 16 bases in between. CDR3 in DNA: TGTGCCAGCAGCTCCCGTAGGGGGGGTTCAGATACGCAGTATTTT. This encodes CASSSRRGGSDTQYF.

The rearrangement links TRBV5-1 to TRBJ1-1; tentatively, D is TRBD1 (5 bases). V was shortened by 4 bases and J by 2 bases, with 12 bases between the two germline ends. Germline V gene lookup returns CDR1 SGHRS and CDR2 YFSETQ. CDR3 size: 14 residues. The CDR3, as DNA: TGCGCCAGCAGCCAGGGCCCAGGTAACACTGAAGCTTTCTTT. This codes for CASSQGPGNTEAFF.

The chain combines TRBV5-1 with TRBJ2-7; D uncertain. The CDR3 loop spans 13 amino acids. Germline V CDR1 and CDR2: SGHRS, YFSETQ. Trimming pared 0 bases from V and 2 bases from J, leaving 6 bases between. The CDR3 is CASSLALAYEQYF. The CDR3 nucleotides are TGCGCCAGCAGCTTGGCCTTAGCCTACGAGCAGTACTTC.

The CDR3 DNA sequence: TGTGCCAGTAGTGGACTAGCGGGGAACACCGGGGAGCTGTTTTTT. Residues: CASSGLAGNTGELFF. This chain joins TRBV19 and TRBJ2-2; TRBD2 agrees at 11 bases. This CDR3 region has 15 residues. After removal of 5 bases from V and 1 base from J, the junction contained 0 bases not matched to a gene. Per the germline V gene, CDR1 is LNHDA and CDR2 is SQIVND (reference sequence).

The chain carries TRBV28 and TRBJ1-1; D unclear. Trimming pared 8 bases from V and 0 bases from J, leaving 10 bases between. The CDR3 consists of 13 residues. The germline V gene encodes CDR1 MDHEN and CDR2 SYDVKM. The CDR3 nucleotides are TGTGCCAGCGGGCTATCAATGAACACTGAAGCTTTCTTT. Translation gives CASGLSMNTEAFF.

The gene calls are TRBV2 and TRBJ2-7; tentative D call: TRBD1 (5 bases). The CDR3 consists of 12 residues. Trimming took off 6 bases at V and 8 bases at J, with 14 bases between the two ends. Germline V gene data show CDR1 as SNHLY and CDR2 as FYNNEI. The CDR3 is CASSQDKDKQYF. CDR3 DNA sequence: TGTGCCAGCAGCCAAGATAAGGACAAGCAGTACTTC.

This clone was seen once. The chain joins TRBV6-5 to TRBJ1-2; D might be TRBD1 (6 bases). This CDR3 contains 14 residues. Trimming removed 4 bases at V and 3 bases at J, with 12 bases between. Germline-derived CDR1 and CDR2 are MNHEY and SVGAGI. CDR3: CASSFSGGYYGYTF. CDR3 bases: TGTGCCAGCAGTTTCTCTGGGGGCTACTATGGCTACACCTTC.

This chain joins TRBV2 and TRBJ1-6; TRBD1 is a possible D gene (6 bases). The germline CDR1 and CDR2 sequences are SNHLY and FYNNEI. CDR3 size: 15 residues. V was trimmed by 7 bases and J by 7 bases, leaving 17 bases between them. The CDR3 DNA sequence: TGTGCCAGCATACTACAGGGCCAGGGAAATTCACCCCTCCACTTT. Translating gives CASILQGQGNSPLHF.

This chain joins TRBV18 and TRBJ1-5; D is unresolved. Trimming cost V 3 bases and J 5 bases, with 8 bases left between them. Per the germline V gene, CDR1 is KGHSH and CDR2 is LQKENI. The CDR3 consists of 13 residues. The CDR3 sequence: CASSPERYQPQHF. As DNA, the CDR3 is TGTGCCAGCTCACCCGAGAGATATCAGCCCCAGCATTTT.

As for this clone: Different DNA sequences within this sample yield the same CDR3. CDR3 sequence: CATSEGTGNTGELFF. The DNA for the CDR3 is TGTGCCACCAGTGAGGGGACAGGGAACACCGGGGAGCTGTTTTTT. The J gene is TRBJ2-2, the V gene TRBV24-1; 8 bases match TRBD1. Germline V gives CDR1 KGHDR, CDR2 SFDVKD. V gave up 4 bases and J gave up 1 base; unmatched junction bases: 1. This CDR3 spans 15 amino acids.

This chain's CDR3 is CSVAQGASETQYF. Written as DNA, the CDR3 is TGCAGCGTTGCACAGGGGGCGAGTGAGACCCAGTACTTC. The V and J genes are TRBV29-1 and TRBJ2-5, with 9 bases fitting TRBD1. Germline V CDR1 and CDR2: SQVTM, ANQGSEA. This CDR3 region has 13 residues. V trimming: 4 bases; J trimming: 5 bases; junction bases outside the gene matches: 5.

The chain carries TRBV28 and TRBJ1-1, with a tentative D call TRBD1 (5 bases). V was trimmed by 8 bases and J by 1 base, leaving 14 bases between them. The CDR3 covers 14 residues. Germline V gives CDR1 MDHEN, CDR2 SYDVKM. The chain's CDR3 is CASAVITGNTEAFF. DNA for the CDR3: TGTGCCAGCGCGGTAATTACAGGGAACACTGAAGCTTTCTTT.

The gene calls are TRBV5-8 and TRBJ1-5; D might be TRBD1 (6 bases). V dropped 0 bases and J dropped 6 bases, with 16 bases sitting between them. This CDR3 is built from 16 residues. Per germline, CDR1 SGHTS and CDR2 YDEGEE. The CDR3 region is CASSLAMGGASQPQHF. The CDR3 DNA reads as TGTGCCAGCAGCTTGGCCATGGGGGGGGCCTCTCAGCCCCAGCATTTT.

The chain joins TRBV4-3 to TRBJ2-1; 8 nucleotides align to TRBD2. This CDR3 is 17 amino acids long. The germline V gene has CDR1 LGHNA and CDR2 YSLEER. V dropped 2 bases and J dropped 8; count of bases not matched to a gene: 14. CDR3 DNA: TGCGCCAGCAGCCAATATGTAGCGGGGACCTGGGGCGATGAGCAGTTCTTC. Protein sequence: CASSQYVAGTWGDEQFF.

This chain links TRBV18 with TRBJ2-7; 10 positions agree with TRBD2. J was trimmed by 4 bases and V by 6 bases; bases with no gene match: 3. The CDR3 has 13 residues. CDR1 and CDR2 (germline): KGHSH, LQKENI. In DNA, the CDR3 is TGTGCCAGCTCCCGAGCGGGGGGGTACGAGCAGTACTTC. Its protein is CASSRAGGYEQYF.

CDR3 loop: CASSLDAGFAYEQYF. The DNA of the CDR3 is TGTGCCAGCAGCTTAGATGCGGGGTTCGCCTACGAGCAGTACTTC. The chain combines TRBV7-2 with TRBJ2-7; D might be TRBD2 (6 bases). The CDR3 totals 15 residues. V was pared by 1 base and J by 2 bases, with 12 bases between. CDR1 is SGHTA, CDR2 FQGNSA, per germline.

The chain joins TRBV12-3 or TRBV12-4 to TRBJ2-7, with D maybe TRBD1 (5 bases). The CDR3 is 11 amino acids. Trimming removed 5 bases at V and 6 bases at J, with 8 bases between. The chain's CDR3 is CASSQTGEQYF. Written as DNA, the CDR3 is TGTGCCAGCAGTCAAACAGGCGAGCAGTACTTC.

V and J are TRBV27 and TRBJ1-1; a possible D gene is TRBD1 (5 bases). The CDR3 sequence is 11 residues long. The V and J ends lost 6 bases and 7 bases respectively, with 9 bases between them. Germline V CDR1 and CDR2: MNHEY, SMNVEV (reference sequence). The DNA of the CDR3 is TGTGCCAGCAGCAGGACATATGAAGCTTTCTTT. Residues: CASSRTYEAFF.

V gene TRBV4-2 combines with J gene TRBJ2-3, with a possible D match to TRBD2 (5 bases). Between the trimmed V and J ends, which lost 0 bases and 1 base, there was a span of 11 bases. CDR3 length: 16 residues. Germline CDR1 is LGHNA and CDR2 is YNFKEQ. DNA of the CDR3: TGTGCCAGCAGCCAAGAGAGGACTCCCGGCACAGATACGCAGTATTTT. It codes for CASSQERTPGTDTQYF.

The chain couples TRBV28 to TRBJ1-3, with 9 nucleotides matching TRBD1. V lost 8 bases to trimming and J lost 1 base; unmatched junction nucleotides: 9. CDR3 length: 16 amino acids. CDR1 is MDHEN, CDR2 SYDVKM, per germline. The CDR3 DNA follows: TGTGCCAGCGAAGAGGACAGGGGCCTTTCTGGAAACACCATATATTTT. Translating it yields CASEEDRGLSGNTIYF.

This chain connects TRBV5-8 to TRBJ1-1, with no clear D. This CDR3 is 11 amino acids long. V lost 7 bases, J lost 4 bases, and 8 bases lay in between. The V gene's germline CDR1 is SGHTS and CDR2 YDEGEE. The DNA for the CDR3 is TGTGCCAGCTTGAGGCGCACTGAAGCTTTCTTT. Translation gives CASLRRTEAFF.